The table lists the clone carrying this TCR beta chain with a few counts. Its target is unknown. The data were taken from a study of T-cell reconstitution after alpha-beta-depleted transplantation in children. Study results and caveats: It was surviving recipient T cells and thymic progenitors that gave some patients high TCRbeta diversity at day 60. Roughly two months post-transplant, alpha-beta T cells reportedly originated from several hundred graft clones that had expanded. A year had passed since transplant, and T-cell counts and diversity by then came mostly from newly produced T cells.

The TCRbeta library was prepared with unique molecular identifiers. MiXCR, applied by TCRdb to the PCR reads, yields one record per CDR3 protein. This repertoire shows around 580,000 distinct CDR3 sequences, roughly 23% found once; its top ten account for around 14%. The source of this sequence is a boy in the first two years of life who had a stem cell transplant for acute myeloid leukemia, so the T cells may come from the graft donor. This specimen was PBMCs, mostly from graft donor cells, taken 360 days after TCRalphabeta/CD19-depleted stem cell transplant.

This CDR3 reads CSARDGERGPNQPQHF. The DNA of the CDR3 is TGCAGTGCTAGAGATGGGGAAAGAGGGCCCAATCAGCCCCAGCATTTT. The V gene is TRBV20-1, the J gene TRBJ1-5, with D unclear. Germline V CDR1 and CDR2: DFQATT, SNEGSKA (reference sequence). The CDR3 is 16 residues long. V was pared by 0 bases and J by 3 bases, with 15 bases between.